The clone carrying this T cell receptor beta chain is a singleton in its sample. The data derive from a study of T cells in localized non-small cell lung cancer. This table comes from immunoSEQ multiplex PCR, and its TCRdb copy is limited to in-frame clones, with some not included. The sample carries 30,000 to 45,000 clones, approximately 80% recorded once. CDR3 length: 15 residues. Trimming removed 3 bases from V and 3 bases from J, with 12 bases in between. Germline V gene data show CDR1 as LNHNV and CDR2 as YYDKDF (reference sequence). The chain recombines TRBV15 with TRBJ1-5; D is unclear. The source is a male donor at least 60 years old with stage II lung adenocarcinoma. The sample was peripheral blood mononuclear cells, taken before any cancer treatment. The CDR3 nucleotides are TGTGCCACCAGCAGTTTTGTAACAGACAATCAGCCCCAGCATTTT. Translation: CATSSFVTDNQPQHF. The full variable domain, completed using reference TRBV15 and TRBJ1-5, is DAMVIQNPRYQVTQFGKPVTLSCSQTLNHNVMYWYQQKSSQAPKLLFHYYDKDFNNEADTPDNFQSRRPNTSFCFLDIRSPGLGDTAMYLCATSSFVTDNQPQHFGDGTRLSIL.